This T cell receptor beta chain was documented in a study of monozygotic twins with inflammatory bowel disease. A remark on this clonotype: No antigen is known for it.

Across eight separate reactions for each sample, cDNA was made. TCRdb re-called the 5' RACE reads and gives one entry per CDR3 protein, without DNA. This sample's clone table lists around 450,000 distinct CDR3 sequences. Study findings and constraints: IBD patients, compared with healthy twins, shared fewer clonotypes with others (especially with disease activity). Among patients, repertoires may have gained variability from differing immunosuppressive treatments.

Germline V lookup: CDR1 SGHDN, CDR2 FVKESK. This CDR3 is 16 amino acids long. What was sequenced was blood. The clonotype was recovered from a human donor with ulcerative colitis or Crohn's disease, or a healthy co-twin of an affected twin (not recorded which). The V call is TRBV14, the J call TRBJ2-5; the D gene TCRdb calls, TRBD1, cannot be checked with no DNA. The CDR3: CASSVTGGRDGETQYF.